The present entry profiles one TCR beta chain with its context. Antigen: not known. TCR beta libraries carry UMIs added by 5'RACE template switching. TCRdb reprocessed the 5' RACE reads; each CDR3 protein has one entry and no DNA is given. This table lists about 540,000 distinct CDR3 sequences. These data belong to a study of T cells expressing NK-cell markers. Study details: Sorted CD3+CD56+NKG2C+, CD3+CD56+NKG2C- and CD3+CD56-NKG2C+ T cells provided the TCR beta repertoires. Study-wide points: Expanded clones of NKG2C+ T cells had an unclear HCMV specificity. A range of roughly 1.0-8% of CD8+ T cells consisted of dominant NKG2C+ clonotypes in several donors.

CDR1 and CDR2 (germline): SGHAT, FQNNGV. CDR3 size: 15 residues. The chain is built from TRBV11-2 and TRBJ2-1; TCRdb designates TRBD2, a call that cannot be tested without DNA. Sequenced material: blood T cells: a sorted CD56 or NKG2C T cell subset, CD4+ or CD8+ T cells, or bulk PBMC T cells (not recorded which). The source is a man younger than 35 in good health. The CDR3 sequence: CASSLLLPRDNEQFF.